The text below deals with one T cell receptor (beta chain). There is no known antigen for this receptor. Per-base qualities were not stored, and no clone one base away is much larger. Enrolling through a virtual design, the prospective study's participants ranged in age from roughly 18 to 95 years and lived across 24 United States geographic areas. In the prospective study, participants were assigned to cohorts based on the clinical history participants reported in a screening survey and a study questionnaire. Recovered participants in ImmuneRACE Cohort 3 were defined by two consecutive negative NP/OP PCR tests, clearance by a healthcare professional, or resolution of symptoms. In the prospective study, whole blood, serum and a nasopharyngeal or oropharyngeal swab were collected from each participant by mobile phlebotomists. Additional blood draws and questionnaires over an approximately two-month period could optionally be provided by prospective study participants. Before DNA extraction, blood samples from the prospective study were shipped at room temperature or frozen.

These data originate in a study of blood T cell repertoires in COVID-19 (TCRdb year 2020). About the study as a whole: The collaborator samples originated in the United States, Italy and Spain and spanned the acute and convalescent phases of COVID-19. The material from the prospective study consisted of cDNA or gDNA derived from T cells, B-cell-depleted T cells, or PBMCs. The dataset comprised deeply sampled blood TCRbeta repertoires from subjects exposed to, actively infected with, or recovered from COVID-19. The repertoires were released in a freely available public database meant as a resource for research on the immune response to SARS-CoV-2. The samples were drawn from two sources: the first 160 participants of the ongoing ImmuneRACE study, and 1,254 subjects contributed by 6 global collaborators. A de-identified subject ID, COVID-19 status, age in years and sex were almost always included in the sample metadata. Where available, HLA class I and class II types were taken from metadata supplied by the sample provider and were not determined by assay-based typing. General findings and caveats noted by the study authors: Clinical and demographic metadata were provided uncurated, with the amount varying by source and participant.

From cysteine to phenylalanine, the CDR3 is 15 amino acids long. Just the 45-base CDR3 DNA is kept, in frame starting at base 1. V sheds 1 base and J sheds 4 bases, leaving 11 bases between their ends. Reading the germline V gene gives CDR1 SGHRS and CDR2 YFSETQ. The immunoSEQ Assay, a bias-controlled multiplex PCR, was used to amplify TCRbeta CDR3 regions from genomic DNA. For the original study's pipeline: Nucleated cell counts per sample were estimated from amplification of reference gene primers within the assay. Sequence reads were collapsed and filtered to measure the absolute abundance of every unique TCRbeta CDR3 rearrangement. For each sample, productive Simpson clonality was calculated as the square root of Simpson's diversity index over productive rearrangements. Imported from immuneACCESS, the table was reduced by TCRdb to in-frame sequences with V and J called. These copies leave out some clones; in studies compared against another copy, an unresolved V gene accounts for under half, and the cause of the remainder is not known. V, J and clone size are those of that table, while D and trimming were read from the DNA. The sample table contains 250,000 or so clones; only one count was recorded for roughly 86% of them. Roughly 3% of the sample lies in the top ten.

The chain employs TRBV5-1 and TRBJ1-4; TRBD1 might be the D gene, on 6 matching bases. The sequence came from a woman aged 18-29 years who had recovered from COVID-19. The sample consisted of PBMCs or T cells enriched from blood (not recorded which). In nucleotides, the sequence is TGCGCCAGCAGCTTGCTACAGGGTGATAATGAAAAACTGTTTTTT. Translated, this gives CASSLLQGDNEKLFF.